The clone carrying this TCR beta chain was seen repeatedly, ten times or more. In germline, CDR1 is DFQATT, CDR2 SNEGSKA (reference sequence). The CDR3 has 12 amino acids. Via MiXCR, TCRdb re-called the 5' RACE reads, giving one row per CDR3 protein. The repertoire holds 30,000 to 35,000 distinct CDR3 sequences, with over 25% as singletons. Treg sorting used a CD4+CD25+CD127-/low gate. The material sequenced was tumor-infiltrating Tregs sorted from the breast tumor. The V call is TRBV20-1, the J call TRBJ1-2; D unresolved. The sequence was collected from a female donor with breast cancer. The CDR3 loop is CTSTESRNGYTF. CDR3 in DNA: TGCACCTCTACAGAAAGCCGGAATGGCTACACCTTC.